This T cell receptor (beta chain) was obtained from a study of identifying expanded T cells in peripheral blood. The CDR3 length is 13 residues. Germline loops: CDR1 WSHSY, CDR2 SAAADI. Deletions cut 3 bases from V and 1 base from J, with 4 bases between. Assay used: immunoSEQ multiplex PCR; TCRdb lists only in-frame clones, some missing. This table has 100,000 to 150,000 clones, over 65% appearing once. This clone has just a few counts. Its antigen remains unknown. Study-level points and caveats: Technical replicates showed around 1.3 changed clones; two weeks roughly 18; four weeks 19.

The specimen sequenced was blood. This receptor was identified in a person aged 18-70 years in good health. The J gene is TRBJ1-3, the V gene TRBV10-2; D gene ambiguous. In DNA form, the CDR3 reads TGCGCCAGCAGTGAAGGGTCTGGAAACACCATATATTTT. Translating it yields CASSEGSGNTIYF.